Presented here are 27 T cell receptor beta chains from one specimen sequenced in a study of cytomegalovirus exposure and HLA in healthy donors. Sequenced by immunoSEQ multiplex PCR; TCRdb stores in-frame clones only, minus some. The sample records about 57,000 clones, about 89% being singletons. Material: PBMCs. These TCRs come from a woman under 30 in good health and CMV-seronegative.

The rearrangement uses TRBV6-9 and TRBJ2-5; possible D gene TRBD2, 5 bases. V was shortened by 3 bases and J by 3 bases, with 11 bases between the two germline ends. Germline V lookup: CDR1 MNHGY, CDR2 SVAAGI. CDR3 length: 14 amino acids. CDR3 in DNA: TGTGCCAGCAGTTACTCATACGGGAAAGAGACCCAGTACTTC. This gives the protein CASSYSYGKETQYF.

This clone was detected only a few times. Other DNA sequences in this specimen translate into the identical CDR3. The V and J genes are TRBV7-2 and TRBJ2-3, with no clear D. The ends were cut back, 3 bases at V and 5 bases at J, with 6 bases in the middle. Germline CDR1 and CDR2: SGHTA and FQGNSA. This CDR3 region has 12 residues. CDR3 amino acids: CASSFLRDTQYF. The CDR3 coding sequence is TGTGCCAGCAGCTTCCTGAGAGATACGCAGTATTTT.

The V and J genes are TRBV27 and TRBJ1-1, with 8 bases matching TRBD1. CDR1 is MNHEY and CDR2 is SMNVEV in the germline V gene (reference sequence). This CDR3 spans 14 amino acids. V was clipped by 3 bases and J by 0 bases; unmatched bases: 0. The CDR3 spells CASSLDRVNTEAFF. CDR3 bases: TGTGCCAGCAGTTTGGACAGGGTGAACACTGAAGCTTTCTTT.

The chain uses TRBV10-1 and TRBJ1-4; TRBD1 matches 8 bases. The ends lost 0 bases at V and 6 bases at J; junction bases unmatched: 6. The CDR3 totals 16 residues. The germline V gene has CDR1 WNHNN and CDR2 SYGVQD (reference sequence). CDR3 amino acids: CASSESSAGGDEKLFF. As DNA, the CDR3 is TGCGCCAGCAGTGAGTCCTCGGCAGGGGGCGATGAAAAACTGTTTTTT.

The genes are TRBV18 and TRBJ1-2; D uncertain. Trimming took 3 bases from V and 0 from J, leaving 5 bases between them. The length of the CDR3 is 13 residues. Per germline, CDR1 KGHSH and CDR2 LQKENI. In nucleotides, the CDR3 is TGTGCCAGCTCACCCTCAGCTAACTATGGCTACACCTTC. This sequence encodes CASSPSANYGYTF. Full variable domain (rest looked up from reference TRBV18 and TRBJ1-2): NAGVMQNPRHLVRRRGQEARLRCSPMKGHSHVYWYRQLPEEGLKFMVYLQKENIIDESGMPKERFSAEFPKEGPSILRIQQVVRGDSAAYFCASSPSANYGYTFGSGTRLTVV.

The chain has TRBV19 and TRBJ2-5, with a tentative D call TRBD2 (6 bases). CDR3 length: 14 amino acids. Germline loops: CDR1 LNHDA, CDR2 SQIVND (reference sequence). Trimming pared 4 bases from V and 5 bases from J, leaving 14 bases between. Written as DNA, the CDR3 is TGTGCCAGTAGTACCCCGGGAGTCCGGGAGACCCAGTACTTC. This translates into CASSTPGVRETQYF.

The chain links TRBV6-4 to TRBJ1-3; D gene unclear. V shed 6 bases and J shed 0 bases, with 9 bases lying between them. CDR3 size: 14 residues. In germline, CDR1 is MRHNA, CDR2 SNTAGT. The CDR3 spells CASRQTSSGNTIYF. DNA for the CDR3: TGTGCCAGCAGACAGACCAGCTCTGGAAACACCATATATTTT.

The chain links TRBV19 to TRBJ2-1; TRBD1 agrees at 9 bases. Germline assignment: CDR1 LNHDA and CDR2 SQIVND (reference sequence). Unmatched junction bases numbered 6, after V lost 6 bases and J lost 6 bases. This CDR3 has 14 residues. The CDR3 reads CASRTGGVGNEQFF. CDR3 sequence (DNA): TGTGCCAGTAGGACAGGGGGAGTGGGCAATGAGCAGTTCTTC.

This sequence joins TRBV2 and TRBJ2-3; possible D gene TRBD2, 5 bases. CDR3 length: 12 residues. The germline gives CDR1 SNHLY, CDR2 FYNNEI. V was trimmed by 3 bases and J by 8 bases, leaving 9 bases between them. The CDR3, as DNA: TGTGCCAGCAGTGAGCTAGCCGGTACGCAGTATTTT. This sequence encodes CASSELAGTQYF.

This clone was recorded only once. J is TRBJ2-3 and V is TRBV5-1; no firm D call. The CDR3 runs to 16 residues. Trimming removed 0 bases at V and 3 bases at J, with 14 bases between. Germline lookup yields CDR1 SGHRS and CDR2 YFSETQ. The CDR3 DNA reads TGCGCCAGCAGCTTGGTTGGCGGTACTATTACAGATACGCAGTATTTT. It specifies CASSLVGGTITDTQYF. Full variable domain (rest looked up from reference TRBV5-1 and TRBJ2-3): KAGVTQTPRYLIKTRGQQVTLSCSPISGHRSVSWYQQTPGQGLQFLFEYFSETQRNKGNFPGRFSGRQFSNSRSEMNVSTLELGDSALYLCASSLVGGTITDTQYFGPGTRLTVL.

The chain links TRBV27 to TRBJ2-4; D is unclear. The CDR3 loop spans 16 amino acids. Trimming took off 2 bases at V and 0 bases at J, with 11 bases between the two ends. Germline-derived CDR1 and CDR2 are MNHEY and SMNVEV (reference sequence). The CDR3 loop reads CASSLPRHLAKNIQYF. Written as DNA, the CDR3 is TGTGCCAGCAGTTTACCTCGACACTTAGCCAAAAACATTCAGTACTTC.

The chain is built from TRBV7-8 and TRBJ2-3; maybe TRBD2 (6 bases). The CDR3 sequence is 16 residues long. Germline V lookup: CDR1 SGHVS, CDR2 FQNEAQ. The V end lost 5 bases, the J end lost 1 base, and 16 bases lay between the germline ends. DNA of the CDR3: TGTGCCAGCAGCCCGACGGTATCGGGGGGCACAGATACGCAGTATTTT. It is translated as CASSPTVSGGTDTQYF.

The J gene is TRBJ2-7, the V gene TRBV7-9, with D perhaps TRBD2 (5 bases). The CDR3 consists of 15 residues. Germline CDR1 is SEHNR and CDR2 is FQNEAQ (reference sequence). The V end was cut by 5 bases, the J end by 3 bases, with 17 bases between. CDR3 residues: CASSDGRARYYEQYF. DNA of the CDR3: TGTGCCAGCAGCGATGGGCGGGCCCGTTACTACGAGCAGTACTTC.

V usage is TRBV14 and J usage is TRBJ2-7; tentatively, D is TRBD1 (5 bases). This CDR3 has 15 amino acids. The germline V and J ends were trimmed by 0 bases and 2 bases, with 11 bases remaining between them. CDR1 SGHDN and CDR2 FVKESK come from the germline V gene. The CDR3 sequence is CASSQDWSRAYEQYF. The CDR3 bases are TGTGCCAGCAGCCAAGATTGGTCCAGGGCCTACGAGCAGTACTTC. Filled out from reference TRBV14 and TRBJ2-7, the complete variable domain reads EAGVTQFPSHSVIEKGQTVTLRCDPISGHDNLYWYRRVMGKEIKFLLHFVKESKQDESGMPNNRFLAERTGGTYSTLKVQPAELEDSGVYFCASSQDWSRAYEQYFGPGTRLTVT.

The V call is TRBV7-9, the J call TRBJ2-1, with 14 bases fitting TRBD2. Trimming cost V 3 bases and J 10 bases; bases outside gene matches: 2. This CDR3 is 14 amino acids long. CDR1 is SEHNR and CDR2 is FQNEAQ in the germline V gene (reference sequence). The CDR3 bases are TGTGCCAGCAGCTTGGGACTAGCGGGAGTGGAGCAGTTCTTC. This translates into CASSLGLAGVEQFF. The full variable domain, rest sourced from reference TRBV7-9 and TRBJ2-1, is DTGVSQNPRHKITKRGQNVTFRCDPISEHNRLYWYRQTLGQGPEFLTYFQNEAQLEKSRLLSDRFSAERPKGSFSTLEIQRTEQGDSAMYLCASSLGLAGVEQFFGPGTRLTVL.

The chain joins TRBV5-6 to TRBJ2-5; no firm D call. Trimming pared 0 bases from V and 0 bases from J, leaving 9 bases between. The V gene's germline CDR1 is SGHDT and CDR2 YYEEEE. The CDR3 sequence is 15 residues long. For the CDR3, the DNA is TGTGCCAGCAGCTTGGGGCATACGTACCAAGAGACCCAGTACTTC. Protein product: CASSLGHTYQETQYF.

The J gene is TRBJ2-1, the V gene TRBV27, with D perhaps matching TRBD2 (6 bases). Germline V lookup: CDR1 MNHEY, CDR2 SMNVEV (reference sequence). Trimming stripped 1 base from V and 10 bases from J, with 14 bases between. The CDR3 runs to 14 residues. CDR3 residues: CASSLFRGRSEQFF. The CDR3 nucleotides are TGTGCCAGCAGTTTATTTCGGGGGAGGTCGGAGCAGTTCTTC.

The chain is built from TRBV5-6 and TRBJ1-5, with D unresolved. Germline CDR1 is SGHDT and CDR2 is YYEEEE. The CDR3 has 15 residues. V was cut by 5 bases and J by 5 bases, with 17 bases left in between. CDR3 in amino acids: CASSKLTPGDQPQHF. The DNA for the CDR3 is TGTGCCAGCAGTAAGCTTACTCCAGGTGATCAGCCCCAGCATTTT. Based on the CDR3 plus reference TRBV5-6 and TRBJ1-5, the full variable domain is DAGVTQSPTHLIKTRGQQVTLRCSPKSGHDTVSWYQQALGQGPQFIFQYYEEEERQRGNFPDRFSGHQFPNYSSELNVNALLLGDSALYLCASSKLTPGDQPQHFGDGTRLSIL.

This chain uses TRBV28 with TRBJ2-3; 7 nucleotides agree with TRBD1. The junction had 12 bases not matched to a gene; V was cut back by 5 bases and J by 4 bases. The CDR3 has 16 residues. Germline CDR1 and CDR2: MDHEN and SYDVKM. The CDR3: CASSPRSTGFPDTQYF. The CDR3 DNA follows: TGTGCCAGCAGTCCGCGTTCGACAGGGTTCCCAGATACGCAGTATTTT.

This chain connects TRBV7-6 to TRBJ2-2; D gene ambiguous. The length of the CDR3 is 13 residues. Trimming cost V 2 bases and J 6 bases, with 7 bases left between them. The germline V gene encodes CDR1 SGHVS and CDR2 FNYEAQ. The CDR3 loop reads CASSLNQAGELFF. CDR3 sequence (DNA): TGTGCCAGCAGCTTAAATCAGGCCGGGGAGCTGTTTTTT.

In its sample, this clone was seen once. The gene calls are TRBV6-6 and TRBJ2-1, with TRBD2 matching 9 bases. The CDR3 has 16 amino acids. CDR1 is MNHNY, CDR2 SVGAGI, per germline (reference sequence). The trim removed 0 bases at V and 5 bases at J, leaving 5 bases unmatched. This chain's CDR3 is CASSYSGQRGDNEQFF. The CDR3 DNA is TGTGCCAGCAGTTACTCGGGACAGCGGGGGGACAATGAGCAGTTCTTC.

The chain is built from TRBV11-2 and TRBJ2-2, with TRBD2 matching over 8 bases. Trimming removed 5 bases from V and 8 bases from J; junction bases left unmatched: 4. The CDR3 is 13 amino acids. Germline lookup yields CDR1 SGHAT and CDR2 FQNNGV. This CDR3 is CASSIGGAGELFF. DNA of the CDR3: TGTGCCAGCAGCATCGGGGGGGCAGGGGAGCTGTTTTTT.

The chain links TRBV7-2 to TRBJ2-5, with 8 bases that match TRBD2. The CDR3 is 14 amino acids. The V gene end was trimmed by 4 bases and the J gene end by 4 bases; junction bases not matched to a gene: 5. CDR1 is SGHTA and CDR2 is FQGNSA in the germline V gene. CDR3 DNA sequence: TGTGCCAGCAGCTCGATTAGCGGGGTAGAGACCCAGTACTTC. Its protein product is CASSSISGVETQYF.

The chain employs TRBV5-1 and TRBJ2-7; 10 positions match TRBD2. The CDR3 is 15 amino acids. The V and J ends lost 4 bases and 3 bases, in that order; junction bases with no gene match: 7. The germline gives CDR1 SGHRS, CDR2 YFSETQ. In DNA, the CDR3 is TGCGCCAGCAGCGACGCTAGCGGGAGTCTCTACGAGCAGTACTTC. Amino acid sequence: CASSDASGSLYEQYF.

This clone was detected a few times. The V call is TRBV6-6, the J call TRBJ2-7; D is undetermined. The CDR3 is 13 residues long. Per the germline V gene, CDR1 is MNHNY and CDR2 is SVGAGI (reference sequence). Deletions cut 8 bases from V and 1 base from J, with 12 bases between. The CDR3 loop is CASESAGSYEQYF. CDR3 in DNA: TGTGCCAGCGAGTCGGCAGGATCCTACGAGCAGTACTTC.

This chain links TRBV5-4 with TRBJ2-7; 8 bases are a match to TRBD2. V gave up 0 bases and J gave up 6 bases; unmatched junction bases: 8. The CDR3 runs to 15 residues. The germline CDR1 and CDR2 sequences are SGHNT and YYREEE (reference sequence). This CDR3 is CASSLEAGGAREQYF. The DNA of the CDR3 is TGTGCCAGCAGCTTGGAGGCCGGGGGGGCTCGCGAGCAGTACTTC.

The CDR3 DNA is TGTGCTAGTGGTTCCAGGGCAGGGCATTTGTACTTC. Translated: CASGSRAGHLYF. The V and J genes are TRBV12-5 and TRBJ2-7; possibly TRBD1 for D (5 bases). Looked up from germline, CDR1 is LGHNT and CDR2 is FRNRAP. CDR3 length equals 12 residues. V was trimmed by 4 bases and J by 12 bases, leaving 16 bases between them. The entire variable domain, with the rest obtained from reference TRBV12-5 and TRBJ2-7, is as follows: DARVTQTPRHKVTEMGQEVTMRCQPILGHNTVFWYRQTMMQGLELLAYFRNRAPLDDSGMPKDRFSAEMPDATLATLKIQPSEPRDSAVYFCASGSRAGHLYFGPGTRLTVT.